The clone carrying this T cell receptor beta chain was counted only a few times. No antigen is known for it. The data were obtained in a study of identical twins. Findings and limits, study-wide: Possibly, invariant MAIT and iNKT cells partly confounded zero-insertion analyses.

TCRdb ran MiXCR on the 5' RACE reads and lists one entry per CDR3 protein. Among roughly 490,000 distinct CDR3 sequences listed, 13% to 15% were seen once. The ends lost 2 bases at V and 5 bases at J; junction bases unmatched: 13. CDR1 DFQATT and CDR2 SNEGSKA come from the germline V gene (reference sequence). CDR3 length: 16 amino acids. The same sample was also studied in work on yellow fever vaccine responses in identical twins.

This clonotype was sampled from a woman under 30 in good health. The chain carries TRBV20-1 and TRBJ2-7; TRBD1 matches at 9 bases. The sequencing input was CD4+ T cells sorted from blood. The CDR3: CSARPLTGGQTHEQYF. CDR3 sequence (DNA): TGCAGTGCTAGACCCCTAACAGGGGGCCAGACGCACGAGCAGTACTTC.